The sequence of this TCR beta chain was determined in a study of blood T cell repertoires in COVID-19. Study-level background: The samples span acute and convalescent COVID-19 from the United States, Italy and Spain. T cells, B-cell-depleted T cells, or PBMCs provided the cDNA or gDNA that served as material.

The germline CDR1 and CDR2 sequences are LGHDT and YNNKEL (reference sequence). V shed 0 bases and J 2 bases; nucleotides not matched to a gene: 5. CDR3 length: 16 amino acids. Per the original data handling: Estimated nucleated cell counts came from reference gene primer amplification. The data were produced by immunoSEQ multiplex PCR, yet TCRdb's version contains in-frame clones alone and is incomplete. V, J and clone size are those of that table, while D and trimming were read from the DNA. The table includes about 180,000 clones, approximately 85% detected once. This chain links TRBV3-1 (or the pseudogene TRBV3-2) with TRBJ2-3; 7 bases map to TRBD2. This TCR was recovered from a woman over 75 with acute or convalescent COVID-19. The material sequenced was peripheral blood. This CDR3 reads CASSQELGTNTDTQYF. CDR3 bases: TGTGCCAGCAGCCAAGAACTCGGGACTAACACAGATACGCAGTATTTT.